One and the same sample provided the 21 T cell receptor beta chains below, sequenced in a study of T cells after yellow fever vaccination. TCRdb reprocessed the 5' RACE reads via MiXCR and lists one record per CDR3 protein. The data show hundreds of thousands of distinct CDR3 sequences, approximately 18% seen once. This specimen was PBMCs, taken before the yellow fever booster vaccination. These receptors were obtained from a man between 18 and 29 years old who received the YFV17D yellow fever vaccine.

This clonotype came up a few times. The rearrangement uses TRBV1 and TRBJ2-1. TRBV1 is a pseudogene. This CDR3 has 15 residues. The CDR3 loop is CTSSHFHIAYNEQFF. CDR3 nucleotide sequence: TGCACCAGCAGCCATTTCCACATAGCCTACAATGAGCAGTTCTTC.

The V gene is TRBV4-2, the J gene TRBJ2-5; D is possibly TRBD2 (5 bases). The CDR3 runs 18 residues. CDR1 is LGHNA and CDR2 is YNFKEQ in the germline V gene. The V and J ends lost 3 bases and 5 bases respectively, with 25 bases between them. The CDR3 reads CASSQEPIGPAWEETQYF. CDR3 in DNA: TGTGCCAGCAGCCAGGAACCCATTGGGCCAGCATGGGAGGAGACCCAGTACTTC.

This clonotype came up a few times. The chain employs TRBV11-3 and TRBJ2-5; the D call may be TRBD1 or TRBD2 (5 bases each). The CDR3 contains 13 residues. The V and J ends lost 5 bases and 5 bases respectively, with 12 bases between them. The germline V gene has CDR1 SGHNT and CDR2 YENEEA. CDR3: CASSPGPPETQYF. The CDR3 DNA sequence: TGTGCCAGCAGCCCGGGACCGCCGGAGACCCAGTACTTC.

CDR3 DNA: TGTGCCGGACGTCTGACAGGGCCTTTCGGGGAGCTGTTTTTT. Its protein is CAGRLTGPFGELFF. The gene calls are TRBV10-3 and TRBJ2-2, with TRBD1 matching over 7 bases. There are 14 residues in the CDR3. CDR1 and CDR2 (germline): ENHRY, SYGVKD. The J segment lost 7 bases and the V segment lost 11 bases, leaving 13 bases of the junction unmatched.

J is TRBJ2-7 and V is TRBV7-9, with D perhaps matching TRBD1 (7 bases). Per germline, CDR1 SEHNR and CDR2 FQNEAQ (reference sequence). The CDR3 sequence is 14 residues long. Trimming left V 5 bases short and J 4 bases short, with 15 bases between. CDR3 in DNA: TGTGCCAGCAGCCCGCGGGACAGAGTTTACGAGCAGTACTTC. It yields the protein CASSPRDRVYEQYF.

This chain links TRBV23-1 with TRBJ1-1; D is undetermined. TRBV23-1 is treated as an ORF (open reading frame) with a function not yet certain. The V and J ends lost 4 bases and 13 bases respectively, with 7 bases between them. The CDR3 spans 9 residues. In nucleotides, the CDR3 is TGCGCCAGCAGTCCCGAGGGTTTCTTT. Amino acid sequence: CASSPEGFF.

V gene TRBV4-3 combines with J gene TRBJ1-2, with 8 bases matching TRBD1. The V gene end was trimmed by 4 bases and the J gene end by 7 bases; junction bases not matched to a gene: 5. Per germline, CDR1 LGHNA and CDR2 YSLEER. The CDR3 covers 13 residues. In DNA, the CDR3 is TGCGCCAGCAGCCGAGGACAGGGAGGTGGCTACACCTTC. This sequence encodes CASSRGQGGGYTF.

The V and J genes are TRBV18 and TRBJ2-3; no clear D. There are 12 residues in the CDR3. Trimming took off 2 bases at V and 4 bases at J, with 4 bases between the two ends. Germline CDR1 is KGHSH and CDR2 is LQKENI. CDR3 in amino acids: CASSPIPDTQYF. The CDR3 DNA sequence: TGTGCCAGCTCACCAATCCCAGATACGCAGTATTTT.

In its sample, this clonotype was seen a few times. V gene TRBV20-1 combines with J gene TRBJ2-7; D is ambiguous. This CDR3 is built from 11 residues. The V gene's germline CDR1 is DFQATT and CDR2 SNEGSKA (reference sequence). Trimming took 3 bases from V and 5 from J, leaving 8 bases between them. For the CDR3, the DNA is TGCAGTGCTAGGGGGAACCACGAGCAGTACGTC. Translation gives CSARGNHEQYV.

V and J are TRBV18 and TRBJ2-3; D gene unclear. The CDR3 extends over 12 amino acids. Germline loops: CDR1 KGHSH, CDR2 LQKENI. The V and J ends lost 4 bases and 6 bases respectively, with 8 bases between them. The CDR3, as DNA: TGTGCCAGCTCACTATTCTTGGATACGCAGTATTTT. It is translated as CASSLFLDTQYF.

V usage is TRBV7-9 and J usage is TRBJ1-2; 10 bases match TRBD1. The V segment lost 4 bases and the J segment 5 bases; nucleotides outside the gene matches: 7. Germline V gene data show CDR1 as SEHNR and CDR2 as FQNEAQ (reference sequence). This CDR3 contains 15 residues. The CDR3 DNA reads TGTGCCAGCAGCTCGCCGGGACAGGGGTCATATGGCTACACCTTC. It translates to CASSSPGQGSYGYTF.

CDR3 DNA: TGTGCCAGCAGTTCCCTGGCAGGGGAGGACTACGAGCAGTACTTC. Translating it yields CASSSLAGEDYEQYF. J is TRBJ2-7 and V is TRBV27, with D perhaps TRBD1 or TRBD2 (6 bases each). Trimming removed 4 bases at V and 3 bases at J, with 16 bases between. This CDR3 has 15 residues. Germline values: CDR1 MNHEY, CDR2 SMNVEV (reference sequence).

This clonotype was found a few times. The V gene is TRBV15, the J gene TRBJ1-5; D unclear. Per the germline V gene, CDR1 is LNHNV and CDR2 is YYDKDF (reference sequence). This CDR3 comprises 8 residues. The CDR3 region is CSNQPQHF. As DNA, the CDR3 is TGTAGCAATCAGCCCCAGCATTTT.

This clonotype came up many times. V gene TRBV6-6 combines with J gene TRBJ1-1; possible D gene TRBD1, 5 bases. The ends were cut back, 8 bases at V and 3 bases at J, with 7 bases in the middle. The V gene's germline CDR1 is MNHNY and CDR2 SVGAGI (reference sequence). The CDR3 runs 11 residues. The CDR3 sequence is CASGTDTEAFF. The CDR3 bases are TGTGCCAGCGGGACGGACACTGAAGCTTTCTTT.

V is TRBV27 and J is TRBJ2-7, with D tentatively TRBD1 or TRBD2 (5 bases each). In germline, CDR1 is MNHEY, CDR2 SMNVEV (reference sequence). The germline V and J ends were trimmed by 4 bases and 2 bases, with 9 bases remaining between them. This CDR3 has 13 residues. The CDR3 DNA is TGTGCCAGCAGTTCGCAGGGACCCTACGAGCAGTACTTC. This translates into CASSSQGPYEQYF.

CDR3 sequence reads: CASSLHQGSTEAFF. In DNA, the CDR3 is TGTGCCAGCAGTTTACACCAGGGAAGCACTGAAGCTTTCTTT. The genes are TRBV12-3 or TRBV12-4 and TRBJ1-1, with TRBD1 as a possible D gene (5 bases). This CDR3 is 14 amino acids long. The V end lost 2 bases, the J end lost 4 bases, and 11 bases lay between the germline ends.

This clonotype has a handful of counts. This chain uses TRBV4-1 with TRBJ2-6; 7 bases map to TRBD1. Trimming took 4 bases from V and 3 from J; bases not matched to a gene: 9. The CDR3 is 17 residues long. Germline assignment: CDR1 MGHRA and CDR2 YSYEKL. Here the CDR3 DNA reads TGCGCCAGCAGCCTGAGACAGGGATTTAGTGGGGCCAACGTCCTGACTTTC. Its protein product is CASSLRQGFSGANVLTF.

The rearrangement uses TRBV6-5 and TRBJ1-1; 9 bases match TRBD1. Looked up from germline, CDR1 is MNHEY and CDR2 is SVGAGI. This CDR3 has 15 residues. Trimming removed 0 bases from V and 9 bases from J; junction bases left unmatched: 8. CDR3 nucleotides: TGTGCCAGCAGTTACTCGAGTAGGGGACAGGGTAAAGCTTTCTTT. It yields the protein CASSYSSRGQGKAFF.

The V gene is TRBV5-1, the J gene TRBJ2-1, with D tentatively TRBD1 or TRBD2 (6 bases each). V dropped 2 bases and J dropped 1 base, with 10 bases sitting between them. Germline-derived CDR1 and CDR2 are SGHRS and YFSETQ. This CDR3 region has 15 residues. CDR3 DNA sequence: TGCGCCAGCAGCTTCGGGGGCTTGTCCTACAATGAGCAGTTCTTC. It translates to CASSFGGLSYNEQFF.

This clonotype appeared a few times. The rearrangement uses TRBV12-3 or TRBV12-4 and TRBJ1-5; D ambiguous. Trimming removed 2 bases at V and 5 bases at J, with 7 bases between. There are 13 residues in the CDR3. CDR3 protein: CASSLPAHQPQHF. In DNA, the CDR3 is TGTGCCAGCAGTTTACCGGCCCATCAGCCCCAGCATTTT.

This clonotype was detected only a few times. The chain uses TRBV7-7 and TRBJ1-1, with D possibly TRBD1 on 5 matching bases. The CDR3 is 16 amino acids. V lost 5 bases and J lost 2, with 18 bases in between. Germline CDR1 reads SSHAT; CDR2 reads FNYEAQ (reference sequence). CDR3 nucleotides: TGTGCCAGCAGCCCAGTGCTGGGGGAGGGAAACACTGAAGCTTTCTTT. As protein: CASSPVLGEGNTEAFF. Combining the CDR3 with reference TRBV7-7 and TRBJ1-1 gives the whole variable domain GAGVSQSPRYKVTKRGQDVTLRCDPISSHATLYWYQQALGQGPEFLTYFNYEAQPDKSGLPSDRFSAERPEGSISTLTIQRTEQRDSAMYRCASSPVLGEGNTEAFFGQGTRLTVV.